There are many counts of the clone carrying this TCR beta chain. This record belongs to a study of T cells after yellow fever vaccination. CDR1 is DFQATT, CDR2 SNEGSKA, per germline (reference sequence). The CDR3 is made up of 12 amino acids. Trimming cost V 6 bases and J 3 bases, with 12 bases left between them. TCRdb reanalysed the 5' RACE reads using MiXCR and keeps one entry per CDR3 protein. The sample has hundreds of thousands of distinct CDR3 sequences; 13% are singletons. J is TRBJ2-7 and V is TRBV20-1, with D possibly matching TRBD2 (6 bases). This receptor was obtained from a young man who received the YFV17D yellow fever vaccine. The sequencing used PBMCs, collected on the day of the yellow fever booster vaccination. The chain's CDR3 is CSARRLDYEQYF. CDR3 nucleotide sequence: TGCAGTGCCCGTCGACTAGACTACGAGCAGTACTTC.